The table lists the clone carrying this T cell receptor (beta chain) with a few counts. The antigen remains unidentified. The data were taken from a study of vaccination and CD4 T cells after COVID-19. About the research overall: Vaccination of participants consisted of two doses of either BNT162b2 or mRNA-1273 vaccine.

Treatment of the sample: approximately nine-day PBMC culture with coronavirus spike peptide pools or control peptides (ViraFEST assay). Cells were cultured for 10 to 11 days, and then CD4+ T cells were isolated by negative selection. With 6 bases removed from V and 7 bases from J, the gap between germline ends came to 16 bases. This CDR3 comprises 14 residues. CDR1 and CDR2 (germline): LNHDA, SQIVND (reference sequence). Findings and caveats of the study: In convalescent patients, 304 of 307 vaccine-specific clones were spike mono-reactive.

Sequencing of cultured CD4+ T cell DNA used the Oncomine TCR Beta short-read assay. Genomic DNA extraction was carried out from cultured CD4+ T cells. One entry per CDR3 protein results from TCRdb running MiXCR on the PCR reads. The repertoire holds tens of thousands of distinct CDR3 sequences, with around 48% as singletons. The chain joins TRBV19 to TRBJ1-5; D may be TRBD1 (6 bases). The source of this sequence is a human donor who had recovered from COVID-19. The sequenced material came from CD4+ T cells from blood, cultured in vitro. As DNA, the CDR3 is TGTGCCAGTAGGCTCAGGGGCGGGGGCCAGCCCCAGCATTTT. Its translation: CASRLRGGGQPQHF.